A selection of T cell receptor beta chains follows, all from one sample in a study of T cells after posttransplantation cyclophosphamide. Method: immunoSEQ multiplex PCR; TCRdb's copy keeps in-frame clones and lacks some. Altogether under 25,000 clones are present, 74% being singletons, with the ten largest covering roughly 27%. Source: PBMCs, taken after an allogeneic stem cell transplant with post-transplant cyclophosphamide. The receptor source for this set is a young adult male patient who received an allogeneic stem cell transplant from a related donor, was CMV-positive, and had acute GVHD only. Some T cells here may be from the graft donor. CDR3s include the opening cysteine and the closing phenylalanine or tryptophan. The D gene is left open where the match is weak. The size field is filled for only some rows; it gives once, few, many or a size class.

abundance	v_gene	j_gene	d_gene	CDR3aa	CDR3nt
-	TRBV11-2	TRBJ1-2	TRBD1	CASSMNRGPNYGYTF	TGTGCCAGCAGCATGAACAGGGGCCCTAACTATGGCTACACCTTC
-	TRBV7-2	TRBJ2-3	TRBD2	CASSLTGLPMDTQYF	TGTGCCAGCAGCTTAACGGGACTACCAATGGATACGCAGTATTTT
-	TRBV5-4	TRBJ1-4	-	CASSLAGSSGGEKLFF	TGTGCCAGCAGCTTGGCCGGATCCTCCGGGGGTGAAAAACTGTTTTTT
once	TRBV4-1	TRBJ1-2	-	CASSSATGQPDPYNYGYTF	TGCGCCAGCAGCTCGGCAACCGGACAACCCGACCCATATAACTATGGCTACACCTTC
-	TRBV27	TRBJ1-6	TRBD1	CASSLFGTGVVAPLHF	TGTGCCAGCAGTTTATTCGGGACAGGGGTTGTGGCACCCCTCCACTTT
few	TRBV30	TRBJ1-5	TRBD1	CAWSSPGGAGQPQHF	TGTGCCTGGAGTTCCCCAGGGGGCGCGGGTCAGCCCCAGCATTTT
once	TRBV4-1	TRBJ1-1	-	CASSLKADTYTEAFF	TGCGCCAGCAGCCTAAAGGCGGACACCTACACTGAAGCTTTCTTT
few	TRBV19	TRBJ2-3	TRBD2	CASSITSGGTDTQYF	TGTGCCAGTAGTATCACTAGCGGGGGCACAGATACGCAGTATTTT
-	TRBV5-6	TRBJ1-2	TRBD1	CASSADRGGYGYTF	TGTGCCAGCAGCGCGGACAGGGGAGGGTATGGCTACACCTTC
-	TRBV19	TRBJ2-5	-	CASSTGLRGTQYF	TGTGCCAGTAGTACCGGACTCCGCGGGACCCAGTACTTC
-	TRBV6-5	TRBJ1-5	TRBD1	CASRADRVSNQPQHF	TGTGCCAGCAGAGCAGACAGGGTTAGCAATCAGCCCCAGCATTTT
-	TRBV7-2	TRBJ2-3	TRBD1	CASSLMPGGTDTQYF	TGTGCCAGCAGCTTAATGCCAGGGGGTACAGATACGCAGTATTTT
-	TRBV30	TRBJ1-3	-	CAWKYWGGYTIYF	TGTGCCTGGAAGTACTGGGGAGGGTACACCATATATTTT
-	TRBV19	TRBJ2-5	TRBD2	CASKQSGGRGGFETQYF	TGTGCCAGTAAACAATCGGGAGGGCGGGGGGGCTTCGAGACCCAGTACTTC
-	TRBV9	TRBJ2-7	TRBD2	CASSVGTSGADPYEQYF	TGTGCCAGCAGCGTGGGGACTAGCGGGGCTGATCCCTACGAGCAGTACTTC
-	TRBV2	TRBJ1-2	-	CASSYQQGLGGYTF	TGTGCCAGCAGTTATCAACAGGGCTTGGGTGGCTACACCTTC
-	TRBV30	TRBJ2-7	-	CAWRQGTTYEQYF	TGTGCCTGGAGACAGGGCACTACCTACGAGCAGTACTTC
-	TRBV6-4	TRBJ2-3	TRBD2	CASSVGLAGTDTQYF	TGTGCCAGCAGTGTCGGACTAGCGGGGACAGATACGCAGTATTTT
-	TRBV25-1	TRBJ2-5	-	CASSDLAEMEETQYF	TGTGCCAGCAGTGATCTTGCCGAGATGGAAGAGACCCAGTACTTC
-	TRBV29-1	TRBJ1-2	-	CSVEDTSYGYTF	TGCAGCGTTGAAGACACGAGCTATGGCTACACCTTC
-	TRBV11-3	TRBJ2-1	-	CASSLTDEQFF	TGTGCCAGCAGCTTAACGGATGAGCAGTTCTTC
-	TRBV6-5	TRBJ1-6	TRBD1	CASSRTGGTLHF	TGTGCCAGCAGTCGGACAGGGGGCACCCTCCACTTT
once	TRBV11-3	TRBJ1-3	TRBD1	CASSSQGSGNTIYF	TGTGCCAGCAGCTCACAGGGGTCTGGAAACACCATATATTTT
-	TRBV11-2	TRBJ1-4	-	CASSTYREKLFF	TGTGCCAGCAGCACCTACAGGGAAAAACTGTTTTTT
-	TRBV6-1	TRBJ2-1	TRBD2	CASSEVRGGLLQFF	TGTGCCAGCAGTGAAGTACGGGGGGGGCTACTACAGTTCTTC
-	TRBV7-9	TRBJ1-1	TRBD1	CAGRAGGMNTEAFF	TGTGCCGGGCGGGCAGGGGGTATGAACACTGAAGCTTTCTTT
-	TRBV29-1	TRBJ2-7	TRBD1	CSVAGTGYEQYF	TGCAGCGTTGCAGGGACAGGCTACGAGCAGTACTTC
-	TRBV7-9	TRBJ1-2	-	CASSLAEGTRDYGYTF	TGTGCCAGCAGCTTAGCCGAGGGAACCCGCGACTATGGCTACACCTTC
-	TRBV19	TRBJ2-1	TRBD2	CASSIRGGAHEQFF	TGTGCCAGTAGTATACGCGGGGGGGCCCATGAGCAGTTCTTC
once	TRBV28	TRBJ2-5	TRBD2	CASNGRGVGETQYF	TGTGCCAGCAACGGGCGGGGGGTCGGAGAGACCCAGTACTTC
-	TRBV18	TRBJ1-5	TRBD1	CASSSGQYNQPQHF	TGTGCCAGCTCATCGGGACAGTACAATCAGCCCCAGCATTTT
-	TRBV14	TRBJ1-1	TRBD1	CASSQNRGRSTEAFF	TGTGCCAGCAGCCAGAACAGGGGAAGGAGCACTGAAGCTTTCTTT